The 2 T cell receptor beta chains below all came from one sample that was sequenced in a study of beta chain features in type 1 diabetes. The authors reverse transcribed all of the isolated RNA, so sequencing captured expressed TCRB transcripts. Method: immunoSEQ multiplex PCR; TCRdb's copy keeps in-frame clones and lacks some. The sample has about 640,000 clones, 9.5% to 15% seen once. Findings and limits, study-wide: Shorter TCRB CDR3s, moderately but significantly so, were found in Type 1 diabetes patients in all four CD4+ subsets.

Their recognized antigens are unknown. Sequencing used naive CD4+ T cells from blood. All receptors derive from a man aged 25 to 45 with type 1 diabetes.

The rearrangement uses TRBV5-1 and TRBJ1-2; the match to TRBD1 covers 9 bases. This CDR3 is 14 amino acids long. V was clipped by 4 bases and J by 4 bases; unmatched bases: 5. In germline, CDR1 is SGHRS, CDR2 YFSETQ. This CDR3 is CASSPGQGIYGYTF. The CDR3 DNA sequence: TGCGCCAGCAGCCCTGGACAGGGGATCTATGGCTACACCTTC.

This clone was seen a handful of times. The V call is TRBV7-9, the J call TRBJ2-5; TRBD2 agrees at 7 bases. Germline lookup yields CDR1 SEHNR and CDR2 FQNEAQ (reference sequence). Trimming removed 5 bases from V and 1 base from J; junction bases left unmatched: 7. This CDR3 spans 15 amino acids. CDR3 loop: CASSPLRGIQETQYF. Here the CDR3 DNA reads TGTGCCAGCAGCCCCCTGCGGGGGATCCAAGAGACCCAGTACTTC.